What follows are 12 T cell receptor beta chains derived from one specimen sequenced in a study of human T cells and chemical hapten exposure (dated by TCRdb to about 2021). The intended sense of this specimen's time point label: pre-sensitization, week 0. The sample's treatment or condition, from its label and the paper: therapeutic diphenylcyclopropenone sensitization with weekly scalp DPC. Libraries came from RACE. The instrument was a NextSeq 500. TCRdb reprocessing: public reads trimmed at Q25 with fastp, clones called with MiXCR, in-frame beta chains kept. All rows with the same CDR3 protein become a single entry with the most common DNA and genes. In all, the sample holds over 300,000 distinct CDR3 sequences, and 4.5% to 6% of those were seen once. The ten largest make up 2% to 3% of the sample. Sequenced here: whole blood, sampled in connection with sensitization to the hapten diphenylcyclopropenone (DPC). The receptors derive from a woman aged 50 to 65 with alopecia areata. Some clones in this sample may be carry-over from other donors' samples.

This clonotype was counted at least ten times. The chain recombines TRBV29-1 with TRBJ2-3; D may be TRBD1 (5 bases). Germline V lookup: CDR1 SQVTM, CDR2 ANQGSEA. CDR3 length equals 12 residues. V was trimmed by 4 bases and J by 6 bases, leaving 11 bases between them. In DNA, the CDR3 is TGCAGCGTTGTGTTGGGGCGGGATACGCAGTATTTT. Translated, it gives CSVVLGRDTQYF.

The chain has TRBV10-3 and TRBJ2-1; D is unclear. Germline values: CDR1 ENHRY, CDR2 SYGVKD. V was clipped by 7 bases and J by 5 bases, with 15 bases between them. The CDR3 is 14 residues long. The CDR3 DNA sequence: TGTGCCATCAAAGGTACAGCGCTTAACAATGAGCAGTTCTTC. It is translated as CAIKGTALNNEQFF.

This clonotype was seen at least ten times. J is TRBJ2-3 and V is TRBV9, with a tentative D call TRBD2 (5 bases). CDR1 and CDR2 (germline): SGDLS, YYNGEE. V dropped 5 bases and J dropped 1 base, with 14 bases sitting between them. This CDR3 has 15 residues. CDR3 nucleotide sequence: TGTGCCAGCAGTGTGGGCGGAGGAGGCACAGATACGCAGTATTTT. Amino acid sequence: CASSVGGGGTDTQYF.

The sample holds a few counts of this clonotype. The chain joins TRBV5-1 to TRBJ2-3, with 9 bases lining up with TRBD1. CDR3 length equals 17 residues. The germline CDR1 and CDR2 sequences are SGHRS and YFSETQ. The V and J ends lost 4 bases and 1 base, in that order; junction bases with no gene match: 10. The CDR3 DNA sequence: TGCGCCAGCAGCCCCGGACAGGGGAGGATGGGCACAGATACGCAGTATTTT. This gives the protein CASSPGQGRMGTDTQYF.

This clonotype was found a few times. The genes are TRBV24-1 and TRBJ2-1; a possible D gene is TRBD1 (5 bases). Looked up from germline, CDR1 is KGHDR and CDR2 is SFDVKD. This CDR3 has 17 residues. Trimming removed 5 bases at V and 7 bases at J, with 23 bases between. Written as DNA, the CDR3 is TGTGCCACCAGTGGAGCGTCAGGGCAGGGTTATTTGAATGAGCAGTTCTTC. Translated: CATSGASGQGYLNEQFF.

This clonotype was detected a few times. The chain recombines TRBV3-1 with TRBJ2-7, with 12 bases aligning to TRBD2. From germline, CDR1 is LGHDT and CDR2 YNNKEL (reference sequence). This CDR3 is built from 16 residues. V lost 3 bases, J lost 2 bases, and 5 bases stayed unmatched. The CDR3 loop is CASSHALAGGPYEQYF. The CDR3 region has the DNA TGTGCCAGCAGCCACGCCCTAGCGGGGGGGCCCTACGAGCAGTACTTC.

This clonotype came up many times. The junction departs from germline at one end; a sequencing error may be responsible. This chain links TRBV3-1 with TRBJ2-7, with no clear D. This CDR3 contains 11 residues. In germline, CDR1 is LGHDT, CDR2 YNNKEL (reference sequence). CDR3 sequence: CASSRGTHTLF. CDR3 DNA: TGTGCCAGCAGCCGTGGCACACACACCTTGTTC.

The chain couples TRBV29-1 to TRBJ2-1; D tentatively reads TRBD1 or TRBD2 (5 bases each). V was shortened by 4 bases and J by 4 bases, with 11 bases between the two germline ends. The CDR3 is 13 amino acids. Germline V gene data show CDR1 as SQVTM and CDR2 as ANQGSEA. CDR3 in amino acids: CSVVGDGYNEQFF. As DNA, the CDR3 is TGCAGCGTTGTGGGGGACGGTTACAATGAGCAGTTCTTC.

This clonotype was observed many times. The chain links TRBV5-1 to TRBJ2-7, with 9 bases fitting TRBD1. V dropped 1 base and J dropped 5; count of bases not matched to a gene: 4. The CDR3 contains 14 residues. The V gene's germline CDR1 is SGHRS and CDR2 YFSETQ. CDR3 in DNA: TGCGCCAGCAGCTTGCAGGACAGGGGCCACGAGCAGTACTTC. Encoded protein: CASSLQDRGHEQYF.

This clonotype was recorded many times. V gene TRBV12-5 combines with J gene TRBJ2-2; D gene ambiguous. V was shortened by 3 bases and J by 3 bases, with 8 bases between the two germline ends. Looked up from germline, CDR1 is LGHNT and CDR2 is FRNRAP. CDR3 length: 14 residues. CDR3 DNA: TGTGCTAGTGGTTTCAAGGCCGACACCGGGGAGCTGTTTTTT. Its translation: CASGFKADTGELFF.

This clonotype was observed at least ten times. The chain employs TRBV13 and TRBJ2-1, with 8 bases matching TRBD2. CDR1 PRHDT and CDR2 FYEKMQ come from the germline V gene (reference sequence). Trimming removed 3 bases from V and 2 bases from J; junction bases left unmatched: 0. The CDR3 runs 14 residues. CDR3 amino acids: CASSLRGAYNEQFF. CDR3 sequence (DNA): TGTGCCAGCAGCTTGCGGGGGGCCTACAATGAGCAGTTCTTC.

The chain joins TRBV2 to TRBJ2-5; the D gene is possibly TRBD2 (6 bases). Between the trimmed V and J ends, which lost 10 bases and 6 bases, there was a span of 12 bases. CDR1 and CDR2 (germline): SNHLY, FYNNEI. The CDR3 consists of 11 residues. The CDR3 DNA is TGTGCCACCGAGACTAGTAAGACCCAGTACTTC. It is translated as CATETSKTQYF.